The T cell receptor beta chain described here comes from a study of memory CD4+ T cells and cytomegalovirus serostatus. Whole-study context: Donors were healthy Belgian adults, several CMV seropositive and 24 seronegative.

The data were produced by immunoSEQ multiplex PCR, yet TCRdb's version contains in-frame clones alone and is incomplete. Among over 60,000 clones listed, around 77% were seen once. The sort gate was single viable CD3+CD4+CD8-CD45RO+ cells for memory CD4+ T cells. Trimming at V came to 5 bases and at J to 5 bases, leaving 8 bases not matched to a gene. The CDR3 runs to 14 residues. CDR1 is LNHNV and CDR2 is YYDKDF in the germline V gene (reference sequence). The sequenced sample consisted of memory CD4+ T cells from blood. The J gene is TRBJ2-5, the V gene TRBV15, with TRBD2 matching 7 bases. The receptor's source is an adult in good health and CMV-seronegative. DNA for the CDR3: TGTGCCACCAGCGGGAGCGGGACTGGTGAGACCCAGTACTTC. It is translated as CATSGSGTGETQYF. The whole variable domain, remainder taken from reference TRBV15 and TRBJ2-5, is DAMVIQNPRYQVTQFGKPVTLSCSQTLNHNVMYWYQQKSSQAPKLLFHYYDKDFNNEADTPDNFQSRRPNTSFCFLDIRSPGLGDTAMYLCATSGSGTGETQYFGPGTRLLVL.